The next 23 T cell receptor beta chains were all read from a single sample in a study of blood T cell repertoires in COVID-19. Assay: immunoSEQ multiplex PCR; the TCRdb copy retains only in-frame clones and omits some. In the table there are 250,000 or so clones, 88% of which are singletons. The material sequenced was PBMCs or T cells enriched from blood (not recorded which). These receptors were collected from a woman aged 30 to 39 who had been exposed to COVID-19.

The CDR3 DNA reads as TGTGCCAGCTCACCACCGGGCAGAGGAGCGGCAGTCGAGTGGGCAGATACGCAGTATTTT. This translates into CASSPPGRGAAVEWADTQYF. V gene TRBV18 combines with J gene TRBJ2-3, with D possibly TRBD2 on 5 matching bases. Germline V CDR1 and CDR2: KGHSH, LQKENI. The CDR3 is 20 residues long. V gave up 0 bases and J gave up 4 bases, with 26 bases separating them.

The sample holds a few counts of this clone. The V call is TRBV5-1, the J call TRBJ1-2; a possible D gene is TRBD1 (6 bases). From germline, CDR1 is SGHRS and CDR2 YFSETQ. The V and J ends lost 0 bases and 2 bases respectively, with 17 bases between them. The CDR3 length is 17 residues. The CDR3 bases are TGCGCCAGCAGCTTGGGTGTGGGCAGGGGAGAGAACTATGGCTACACCTTC. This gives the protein CASSLGVGRGENYGYTF.

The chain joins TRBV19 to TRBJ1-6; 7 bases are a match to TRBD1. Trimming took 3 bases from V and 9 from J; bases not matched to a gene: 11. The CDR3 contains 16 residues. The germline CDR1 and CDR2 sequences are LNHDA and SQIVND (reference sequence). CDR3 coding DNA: TGTGCCAGTAGTATCTCCAGGACAGGTGGCGGTTCACCCCTCCACTTT. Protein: CASSISRTGGGSPLHF.

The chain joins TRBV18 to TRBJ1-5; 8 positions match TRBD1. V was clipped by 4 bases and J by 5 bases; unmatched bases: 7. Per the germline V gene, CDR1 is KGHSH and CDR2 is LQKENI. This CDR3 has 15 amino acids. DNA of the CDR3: TGTGCCAGCTCACTTCGACAGGGGATAGATCAGCCCCAGCATTTT. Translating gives CASSLRQGIDQPQHF.

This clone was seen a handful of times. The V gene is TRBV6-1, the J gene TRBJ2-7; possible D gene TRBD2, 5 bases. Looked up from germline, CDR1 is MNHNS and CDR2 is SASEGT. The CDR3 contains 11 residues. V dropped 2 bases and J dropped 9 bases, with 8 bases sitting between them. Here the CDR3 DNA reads TGTGCCAGCAGTGAAATCGGGGTGCAGTACTTC. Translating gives CASSEIGVQYF.

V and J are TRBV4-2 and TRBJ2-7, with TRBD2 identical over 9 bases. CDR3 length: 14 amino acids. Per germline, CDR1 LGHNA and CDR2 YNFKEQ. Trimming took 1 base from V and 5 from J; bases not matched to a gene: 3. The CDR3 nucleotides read TGTGCCAGCAGCCAAGGGCGGGAGGGGAACGAGCAGTACTTC. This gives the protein CASSQGREGNEQYF.

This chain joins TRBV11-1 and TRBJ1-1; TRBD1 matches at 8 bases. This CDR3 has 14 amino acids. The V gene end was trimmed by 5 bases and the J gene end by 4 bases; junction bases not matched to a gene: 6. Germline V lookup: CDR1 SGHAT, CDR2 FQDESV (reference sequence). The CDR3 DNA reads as TGTGCCAGCAGCATTCGGACAGGGCGCACTGAAGCTTTCTTT. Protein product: CASSIRTGRTEAFF.

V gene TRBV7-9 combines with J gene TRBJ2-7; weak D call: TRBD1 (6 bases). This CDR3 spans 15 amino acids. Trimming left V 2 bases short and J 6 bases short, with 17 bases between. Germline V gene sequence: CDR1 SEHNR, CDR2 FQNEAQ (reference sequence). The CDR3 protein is CASSLWPRGRGEQYF. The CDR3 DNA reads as TGTGCCAGCAGCTTATGGCCCAGGGGTAGGGGCGAGCAGTACTTC.

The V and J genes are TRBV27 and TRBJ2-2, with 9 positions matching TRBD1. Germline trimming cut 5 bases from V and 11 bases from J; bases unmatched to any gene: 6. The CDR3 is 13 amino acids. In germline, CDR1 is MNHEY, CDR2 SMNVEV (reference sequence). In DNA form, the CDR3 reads TGTGCCAGCAGTCTTGGGGGACAGGGAGAGCTGTTTTTT. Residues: CASSLGGQGELFF.

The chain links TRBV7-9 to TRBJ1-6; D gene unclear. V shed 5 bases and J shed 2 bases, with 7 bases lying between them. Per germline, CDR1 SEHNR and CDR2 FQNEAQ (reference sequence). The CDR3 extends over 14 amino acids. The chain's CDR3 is CASSPETYNSPLHF. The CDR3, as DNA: TGTGCCAGCAGCCCGGAGACCTATAATTCACCCCTCCACTTT.

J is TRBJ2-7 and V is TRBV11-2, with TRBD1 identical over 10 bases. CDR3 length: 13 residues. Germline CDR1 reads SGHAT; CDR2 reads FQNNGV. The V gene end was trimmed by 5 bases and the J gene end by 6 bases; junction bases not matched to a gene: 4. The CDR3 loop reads CASSIGQGGEQYF. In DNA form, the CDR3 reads TGTGCCAGCAGCATCGGACAGGGGGGCGAGCAGTACTTC. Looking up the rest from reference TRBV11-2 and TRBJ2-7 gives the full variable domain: EAGVAQSPRYKIIEKRQSVAFWCNPISGHATLYWYQQILGQGPKLLIQFQNNGVVDDSQLPKDRFSAERLKGVDSTLKIQPAKLEDSAVYLCASSIGQGGEQYFGPGTRLTVT.

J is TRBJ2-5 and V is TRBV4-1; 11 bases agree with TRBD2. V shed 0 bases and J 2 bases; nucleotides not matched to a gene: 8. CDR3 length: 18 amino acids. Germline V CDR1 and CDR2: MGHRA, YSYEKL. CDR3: CASSQDWGLAGGQETQYF. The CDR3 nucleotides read TGCGCCAGCAGCCAAGACTGGGGGCTAGCGGGAGGACAAGAGACCCAGTACTTC.

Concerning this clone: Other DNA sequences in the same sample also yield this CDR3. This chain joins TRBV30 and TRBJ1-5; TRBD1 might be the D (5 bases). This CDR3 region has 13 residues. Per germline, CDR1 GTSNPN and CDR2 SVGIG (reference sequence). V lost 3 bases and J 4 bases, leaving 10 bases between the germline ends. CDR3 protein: CAWSPGLNQPQHF. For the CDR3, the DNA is TGTGCCTGGAGCCCGGGACTTAATCAGCCCCAGCATTTT.

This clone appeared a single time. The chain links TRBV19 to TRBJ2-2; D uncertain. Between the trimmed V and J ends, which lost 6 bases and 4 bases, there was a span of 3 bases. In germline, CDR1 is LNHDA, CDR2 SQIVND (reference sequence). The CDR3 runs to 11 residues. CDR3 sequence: CASRLTGELFF. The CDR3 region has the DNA TGTGCCAGTAGACTCACCGGGGAGCTGTTTTTT.

DNA for the CDR3: TGTGCCATCAGCCCGGGACAGGGGTTCGGAACCGGGGAGCTGTTTTTT. Protein product: CAISPGQGFGTGELFF. The V call is TRBV10-3, the J call TRBJ2-2; 10 bases align to TRBD1. The CDR3 runs 16 residues. Germline loops: CDR1 ENHRY, CDR2 SYGVKD. V was clipped by 6 bases and J by 5 bases; unmatched bases: 9.

The CDR3 DNA is TGTGCCAGCAGCGTACGGCAGGGGGGTACAGATACGCAGTATTTT. Amino acids: CASSVRQGGTDTQYF. The chain links TRBV9 to TRBJ2-3, with a tentative D call TRBD1 (7 bases). V gave up 1 base and J gave up 3 bases, with 12 bases separating them. The CDR3 is 15 amino acids. Germline V gives CDR1 SGDLS, CDR2 YYNGEE.

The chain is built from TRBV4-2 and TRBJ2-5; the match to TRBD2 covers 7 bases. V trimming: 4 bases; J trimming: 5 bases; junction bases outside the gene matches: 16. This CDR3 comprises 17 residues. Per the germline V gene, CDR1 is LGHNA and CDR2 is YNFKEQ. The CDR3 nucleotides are TGTGCCAGCAGCCCCCGCGGGAGAGGGAGGGCCGGTGAGACCCAGTACTTC. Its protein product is CASSPRGRGRAGETQYF.

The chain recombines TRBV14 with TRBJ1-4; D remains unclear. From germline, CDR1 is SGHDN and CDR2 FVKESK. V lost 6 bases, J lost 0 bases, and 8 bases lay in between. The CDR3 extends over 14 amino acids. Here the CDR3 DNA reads TGTGCCAGCAGTCACATCTCAACTAATGAAAAACTGTTTTTT. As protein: CASSHISTNEKLFF.

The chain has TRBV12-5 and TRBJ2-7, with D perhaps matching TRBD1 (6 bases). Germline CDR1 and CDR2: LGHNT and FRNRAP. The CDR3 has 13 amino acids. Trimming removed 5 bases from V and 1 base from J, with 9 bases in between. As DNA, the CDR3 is TGTGCTAGTGGTCCAGGGGATTCCTACGAGCAGTACTTC. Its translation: CASGPGDSYEQYF.

DNA of the CDR3: TGTGCCAGCAGTTTATTACAGGGATCAAGCTACGAGCAGTACTTC. This sequence encodes CASSLLQGSSYEQYF. The chain combines TRBV28 with TRBJ2-7; D possibly corresponds to TRBD1 (6 bases). Germline CDR1 reads MDHEN; CDR2 reads SYDVKM. V was cut by 1 base and J by 3 bases, with 13 bases left in between. This CDR3 has 15 amino acids.

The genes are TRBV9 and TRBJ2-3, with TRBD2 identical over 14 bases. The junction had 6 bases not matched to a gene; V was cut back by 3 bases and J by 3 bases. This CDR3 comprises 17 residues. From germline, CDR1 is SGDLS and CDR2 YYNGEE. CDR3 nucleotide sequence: TGTGCCAGCAGCGAGGGGGGACTAGCGGGAGATACAGATACGCAGTATTTT. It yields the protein CASSEGGLAGDTDTQYF.

CDR3 coding DNA: TGTGCCAGCAGTTTTCAGGGGGCGATCAATGAGCAGTTCTTC. The encoded protein is CASSFQGAINEQFF. This rearrangement joins TRBV27 to TRBJ2-1, with TRBD1 matching over 8 bases. Germline-derived CDR1 and CDR2 are MNHEY and SMNVEV (reference sequence). With V trimmed by 3 bases and J by 6 bases, 4 bases remained unmatched. The CDR3 totals 14 residues.

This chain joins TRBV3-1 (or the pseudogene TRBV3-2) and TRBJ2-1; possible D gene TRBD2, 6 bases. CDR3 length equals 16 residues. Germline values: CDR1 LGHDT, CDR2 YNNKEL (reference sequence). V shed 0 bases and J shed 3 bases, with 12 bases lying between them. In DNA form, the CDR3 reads TGTGCCAGCAGCCAAGATCCGGACTATGACTACAATGAGCAGTTCTTC. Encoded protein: CASSQDPDYDYNEQFF.